This T cell receptor (beta chain) was recovered during a study of vaccination effects on CD4 cells after COVID-19. In the study overall: Samples were given by two convalescent patients 16 days and one week before vaccination.

This clone has only a few counts. Its antigen remains unidentified. CD4+ T cells specific for antigen were expanded with viral peptide pools by the ViraFEST assay before sequencing. CD4+ T cells were isolated after less than 13 days of culture. From March to December 2020, the person had a SARS-CoV-2 infection that was confirmed by PCR. Supplemented with around 9.8 IU/ml IL-2 and 10 ug/ml peptides, a few million PBMC per well were kept in culture. Between the trimmed V and J ends, which lost 2 bases and 2 bases, there was a span of 9 bases. The CDR3 is made up of 14 amino acids. Per the germline V gene, CDR1 is SEHNR and CDR2 is FQNEAQ (reference sequence). Sequenced by immunoSEQ multiplex PCR; TCRdb stores in-frame clones only, minus some. The repertoire holds about 45,000 clones, roughly 75% seen once, with just under 30% in the top ten. Findings of the study overall: In convalescent patients, vaccine-induced clones largely differed from infection-induced clones. The study dataset contains few convalescent patients and includes no early post-infection timepoints.

The chain carries TRBV7-9 and TRBJ1-2, with D tentatively TRBD1 (5 bases). The source of this sequence is a human donor who had a prior SARS-CoV-2 infection. Material: CD4+ T cells from PBMCs cultured with a peptide pool, obtained before COVID-19 vaccination. CDR3 bases: TGTGCCAGCAGCTTAAGCGGGGCCAACTATGGCTACACCTTC. Translated, it gives CASSLSGANYGYTF.